These T cell receptor beta chains were read from a single sample in a study of T cells expressing NK-cell markers. TCRdb re-called the 5' RACE reads and shows each CDR3 protein once, DNA omitted. The listing contains 550,000 to 600,000 distinct CDR3 sequences. Sequenced sample: blood T cells: a sorted CD56 or NKG2C T cell subset, CD4+ or CD8+ T cells, or bulk PBMC T cells (not recorded which). The receptors stem from a man aged 18 to 30 in good health. The CDR3 runs from the conserved cysteine through the conserved F or W.

>TRBJ1-1|11|TRBV10-3
CAISDGNEAFF
>TRBJ2-4|13|TRBV10-3
CAISSGGSDIQYF
>TRBJ1-2|13|TRBV19
CASSITREYGYTF
>TRBJ2-2|13|TRBV28
CASSLTVRGKLFF
>TRBJ2-3|15|TRBV4-2
CASSQDRTTRRGQYF
>TRBJ2-1|12|TRBV9
CASRSTGTEQFF
>TRBJ2-1|13|TRBV7-9
CASSLRGSNEQFF
>TRBJ2-4|20|TRBV10-1
CASTDWTSGRGAITKNIQYF
>TRBJ2-3|17|TRBV7-2
CASSSQGSMRGTDTQYF
>TRBJ2-1|12|TRBV29-1
CSASGSHNEQFF
>TRBJ2-3|16|TRBV7-2
CASSLPLAGATDTQYF
>TRBJ2-7|18|TRBV6-5
CASSPTRRASGPTYEQYF
>TRBJ1-2|15|TRBV6-5
CASSYSPILHYGYTF
>TRBJ2-1|14|TRBV6-1
CASRGGRTYNEQFF
>TRBJ2-2|16|TRBV27
CASSWSGAGNTGELFF
>TRBJ2-3|13|TRBV29-1
CSARDLLSDTQYF
>TRBJ2-2|15|TRBV15
CATTMGLAGGGELFF
>TRBJ1-1|16|TRBV2
CASSDGGPGENTEAFF
>TRBJ2-7|13|TRBV4-3
CASSHDSSYEQYF
>TRBJ1-6|14|TRBV12-3/TRBV12-4
CASRRQGIWSPLHF
>TRBJ2-6|15|TRBV5-1
CASSSQGSGANVLTF
>TRBJ2-1|13|TRBV4-3
CASSQEGGNEQFF
>TRBJ2-1|20|TRBV14
CASSRFGTGSTSGKVGEQFF
>TRBJ1-1|14|TRBV7-9
CASSLADMNTEAFF
>TRBJ2-1|14|TRBV6-5
CASSYEVYASEQFF
>TRBJ2-3|18|TRBV6-2/TRBV6-3
CASSYSGLAGLVTDTQYF
>TRBJ1-5|16|TRBV15
CATSREQAGVLQPQHF
>TRBJ2-5|13|TRBV24-1
CATSDSLRETQYF
>TRBJ1-5|14|TRBV20-1
CSARRQIDMGPQHF
>TRBJ1-2|12|TRBV29-1
CSVIEGNRGYTF
>TRBJ2-3|15|TRBV9
CASSVGGGWADTQYF
>TRBJ2-1|15|TRBV20-1
CSARDRLAGSHEQFF
>TRBJ2-3|17|TRBV7-9
CASSRPGQGAWADTQYF
>TRBJ1-5|15|TRBV10-3
CAISESTAPNQPQHF
>TRBJ2-3|15|TRBV20-1
CSARGGLPLADTQYF
>TRBJ2-5|16|TRBV20-1
CSAREGRGMGVQTQYF
>TRBJ2-4|12|TRBV30
CAAGIAKNIQYF
>TRBJ1-5|16|TRBV6-2/TRBV6-3
CASSRGPGGHNQPQHF
>TRBJ2-6|16|TRBV18
CASSPNSRAGANVLTF
>TRBJ1-5|16|TRBV15
CATSAYRGSSVQPQHF
>TRBJ2-7|13|TRBV27
CASSTDLPYEQYF
>TRBJ2-1|16|TRBV29-1
CSVEPRDSGVYNEQFF
>TRBJ2-2|15|TRBV7-2
CASSLVAGEIGELFF
>TRBJ2-2|14|TRBV29-1
CSVEVQGLTGELFF
>TRBJ2-1|12|TRBV7-9
CASSPREFGQFF
>TRBJ2-3|19|TRBV5-1
CASSLSPGGHLPSTDTQYF
>TRBJ2-5|13|TRBV29-1
CSDRGGGQETQYF
>TRBJ2-5|15|TRBV11-2
CASSEGPGLGETQYF
>TRBJ2-7|13|TRBV4-3
CASSQELADEQYF